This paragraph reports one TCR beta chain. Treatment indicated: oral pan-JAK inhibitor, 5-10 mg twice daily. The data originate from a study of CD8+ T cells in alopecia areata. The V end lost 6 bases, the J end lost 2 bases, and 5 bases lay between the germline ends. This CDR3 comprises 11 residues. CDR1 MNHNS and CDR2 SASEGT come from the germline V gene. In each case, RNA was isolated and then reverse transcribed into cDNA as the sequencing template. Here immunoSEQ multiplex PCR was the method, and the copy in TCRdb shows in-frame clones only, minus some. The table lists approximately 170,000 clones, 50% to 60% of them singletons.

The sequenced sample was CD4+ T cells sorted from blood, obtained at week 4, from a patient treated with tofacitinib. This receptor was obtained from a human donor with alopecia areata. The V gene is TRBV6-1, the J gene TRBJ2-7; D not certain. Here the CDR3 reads CASSTPYEQYF. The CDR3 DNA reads TGTGCCAGCAGCACCCCCTACGAGCAGTACTTC.